Listed here is a single T cell receptor (beta chain). This specimen belongs to a study of CD8 T cells in Susac syndrome. Random hexamers were used to reverse transcribe roughly 0.45 to 1 ug of RNA. TCRdb recomputed calls from the immunoSEQ multiplex PCR reads with MiXCR, one row per CDR3 protein. This sample has around 150,000 distinct CDR3 sequences, with about 95% found just once. V was pared by 7 bases and J by 5 bases, with 20 bases between. Germline assignment: CDR1 SEHNR and CDR2 FQNEAQ (reference sequence). The CDR3 has 15 amino acids. The clonotype originates from a human donor with Susac syndrome. The sample comprised CD8+ T cells from PBMCs. The chain uses TRBV7-9 and TRBJ2-5; TRBD1 or TRBD2 may be the D gene (6 bases each). CDR3 sequence: CASTLNGGPEETQYF. The CDR3 region has the DNA TGTGCCAGCACCCTCAATGGGGGGCCGGAGGAGACCCAGTACTTC.